This T cell receptor (beta chain) stems from a study of vaccination effects on CD4 cells after COVID-19. Measured with immunoSEQ multiplex PCR; TCRdb has only the in-frame clones, and not every one. The table includes under 35,000 clones, over 65% detected once. Comments on this clone: Its antigen is not known.

In the ViraFEST assay, antigen-specific CD4+ clonotypes were identified by expansion after peptide-pool stimulation. Cells that had been cultured for about 10 days were the source of isolated CD4+ T cells. Participants completed two doses of the BNT162b2 or mRNA-1273 vaccine. IL-2 medium was substituted for half the medium on days 3 and 7. This CDR3 is built from 15 residues. Germline V gene data show CDR1 as SGHVS and CDR2 as FQNEAQ. Trimming removed 0 bases at V and 2 bases at J, with 10 bases between. The clonotype originates from a human donor who received a COVID-19 vaccine. This chain connects TRBV7-8 to TRBJ1-2, with D perhaps matching TRBD1 (6 bases). The source material was CD4+ T cells from PBMCs cultured with HCoV-NL63 spike peptides, sampled after COVID-19 vaccination. Here the CDR3 DNA reads TGTGCCAGCAGCTTAGCCGCTACAGGGAACTATGGCTACACCTTC. Its protein product is CASSLAATGNYGYTF.